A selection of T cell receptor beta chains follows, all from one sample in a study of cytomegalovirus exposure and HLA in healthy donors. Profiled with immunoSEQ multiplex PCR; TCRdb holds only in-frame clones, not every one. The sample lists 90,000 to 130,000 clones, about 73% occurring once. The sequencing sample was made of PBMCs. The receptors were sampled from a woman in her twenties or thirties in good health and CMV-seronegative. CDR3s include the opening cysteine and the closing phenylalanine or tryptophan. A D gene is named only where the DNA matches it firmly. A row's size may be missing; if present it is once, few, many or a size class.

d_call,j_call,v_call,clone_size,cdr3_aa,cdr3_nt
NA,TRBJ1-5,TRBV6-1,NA,CASTDRNQPQHF,TGTGCCAGCACCGACAGGAATCAGCCCCAGCATTTT
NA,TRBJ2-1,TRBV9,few,CASSPRGRNEQFF,TGTGCCAGCAGCCCCCGAGGGCGCAATGAGCAGTTCTTC
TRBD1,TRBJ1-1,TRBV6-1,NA,CASSSRQGMNTEAFF,TGTGCCAGCAGTTCCCGACAGGGGATGAACACTGAAGCTTTCTTT
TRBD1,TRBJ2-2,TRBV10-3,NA,CAMRQGANTGELFF,TGTGCCATGCGGCAGGGGGCGAACACCGGGGAGCTGTTTTTT
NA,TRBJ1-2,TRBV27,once,CASKDNRANYGYTF,TGTGCCAGCAAGGATAACAGGGCCAACTATGGCTACACCTTC
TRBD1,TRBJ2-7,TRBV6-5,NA,CASSYKQGRHEQYF,TGTGCCAGCAGTTACAAACAGGGGCGGCACGAGCAGTACTTC
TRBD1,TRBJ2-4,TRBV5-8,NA,CASSGQGENIQYF,TGTGCCAGCTCCGGACAGGGTGAAAACATTCAGTACTTC
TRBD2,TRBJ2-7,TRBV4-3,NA,CASSQDGRDYEQYF,TGCGCCAGCAGCCAAGATGGGAGGGACTACGAGCAGTACTTC
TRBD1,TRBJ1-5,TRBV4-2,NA,CASSPGQAGQPQHF,TGTGCCAGCAGCCCAGGACAGGCCGGTCAGCCCCAGCATTTT
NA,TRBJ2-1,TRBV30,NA,CAWSGGLARNNEQFF,TGTGCCTGGAGTGGTGGACTCGCCCGAAACAATGAGCAGTTCTTC
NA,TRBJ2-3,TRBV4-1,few,CASSPGRGHDTQYF,TGCGCCAGCAGCCCAGGCAGGGGCCACGATACGCAGTATTTT
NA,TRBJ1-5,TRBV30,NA,CAWSVGGGGQPQHF,TGTGCCTGGAGTGTGGGGGGTGGAGGTCAGCCCCAGCATTTT
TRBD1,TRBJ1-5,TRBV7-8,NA,CASSYGTGHNQPQHF,TGTGCCAGCAGCTACGGGACAGGTCATAATCAGCCCCAGCATTTT
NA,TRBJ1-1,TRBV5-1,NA,CASSTVDTTEAFF,TGCGCCAGCAGCACCGTTGACACCACTGAAGCTTTCTTT
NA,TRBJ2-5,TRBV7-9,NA,CASSSSPQGDWETQYF,TGTGCCAGCAGCTCTAGCCCACAGGGTGACTGGGAGACCCAGTACTTC
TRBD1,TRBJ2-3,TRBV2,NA,CASRTGGITDTQYF,TGTGCCAGCAGGACAGGGGGGATCACAGATACGCAGTATTTT
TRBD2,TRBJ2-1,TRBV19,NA,CASTGTSGNEQFF,TGTGCCAGTACCGGGACTAGCGGGAATGAGCAGTTCTTC
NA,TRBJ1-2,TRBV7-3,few,CASSLGQGSGGYTF,TGTGCCAGCAGCTTGGGGCAGGGATCCGGCGGCTACACCTTC
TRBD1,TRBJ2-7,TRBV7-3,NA,CASSAGTGAAEQYF,TGTGCCAGCAGCGCCGGGACAGGGGCAGCCGAGCAGTACTTC
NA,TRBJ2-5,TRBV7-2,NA,CASSFDIQETQYF,TGTGCCAGCAGCTTTGACATTCAAGAGACCCAGTACTTC
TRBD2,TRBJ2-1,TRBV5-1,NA,CASSSGGANEQFF,TGCGCCAGCAGCTCCGGGGGGGCCAATGAGCAGTTCTTC
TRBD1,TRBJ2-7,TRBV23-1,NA,CASSQSALTGSNEQYF,TGCGCCAGCAGTCAATCGGCCCTGACAGGGAGCAACGAGCAGTACTTC
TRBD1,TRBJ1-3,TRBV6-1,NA,CASSAGTGGNTIYF,TGTGCCAGCAGTGCTGGGACAGGAGGAAACACCATATATTTT
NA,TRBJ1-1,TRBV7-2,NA,CASSLASGIRTEAFF,TGTGCCAGCAGCTTAGCTTCAGGAATTCGCACTGAAGCTTTCTTT
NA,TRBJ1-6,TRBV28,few,CASSFGGSYNSPLHF,TGTGCCAGCAGTTTTGGAGGCTCCTATAATTCACCCCTCCACTTT
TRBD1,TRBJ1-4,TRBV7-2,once,CASSLVLRGANEKLFF,TGTGCCAGCAGCTTAGTACTCAGGGGGGCTAATGAAAAACTGTTTTTT
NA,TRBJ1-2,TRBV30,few,CAWSVHWQNYGYTF,TGTGCCTGGAGTGTACATTGGCAGAACTATGGCTACACCTTC
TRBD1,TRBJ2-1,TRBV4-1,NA,CASSQTITGGKGNEQFF,TGCGCCAGCAGCCAAACTATAACAGGGGGAAAAGGGAATGAGCAGTTCTTC
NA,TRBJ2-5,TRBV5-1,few,CASSLAEGVQETQYF,TGCGCCAGCAGCTTGGCCGAAGGGGTCCAAGAGACCCAGTACTTC
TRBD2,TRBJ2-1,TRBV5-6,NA,CASSLALAGGEQFF,TGTGCCAGCAGCTTGGCGCTAGCGGGAGGTGAGCAGTTCTTC
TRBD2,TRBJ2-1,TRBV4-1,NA,CASSHAGGPRNNEQFF,TGCGCCAGCAGCCATGCGGGAGGGCCCCGAAACAATGAGCAGTTCTTC
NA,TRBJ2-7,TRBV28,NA,CASRPEGRGSYEQYF,TGTGCCAGCAGGCCGGAGGGGCGAGGGTCCTACGAGCAGTACTTC
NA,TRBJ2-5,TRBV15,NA,CATSRAWRPQETQYF,TGTGCCACCAGCAGAGCATGGAGGCCCCAAGAGACCCAGTACTTC
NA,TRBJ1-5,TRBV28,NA,CASSLVVGSPGPQHF,TGTGCCAGCAGTTTAGTTGTGGGCAGTCCTGGGCCCCAGCATTTT
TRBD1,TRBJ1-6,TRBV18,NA,CASSPLGSGGNSPLHF,TGTGCCAGCTCACCACTTGGGTCAGGGGGTAATTCACCCCTCCACTTT
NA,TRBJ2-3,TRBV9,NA,CASSLLPSTDTQYF,TGTGCCAGCAGCCTTCTCCCGTCGACAGATACGCAGTATTTT
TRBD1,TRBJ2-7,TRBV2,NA,CANTGTGGGEQYF,TGTGCCAACACCGGGACAGGGGGCGGTGAGCAGTACTTC
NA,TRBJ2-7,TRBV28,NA,CASSLQGTDYEQYF,TGTGCCAGCAGTTTACAGGGGACGGACTACGAGCAGTACTTC
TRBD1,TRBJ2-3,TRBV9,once,CASSVGTGGADTQYF,TGTGCCAGCAGCGTAGGGACAGGGGGCGCAGATACGCAGTATTTT
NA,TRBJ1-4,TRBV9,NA,CASSLRGTNEKLFF,TGTGCCAGCAGCCTCCGGGGGACTAATGAAAAACTGTTTTTT
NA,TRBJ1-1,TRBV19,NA,CASRQGMNTEAFF,TGTGCCAGTCGGCAGGGAATGAACACTGAAGCTTTCTTT
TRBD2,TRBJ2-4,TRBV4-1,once,CASSQVIGGGRRDIQYF,TGCGCCAGCAGCCAAGTCATAGGTGGCGGGAGGAGGGACATTCAGTACTTC